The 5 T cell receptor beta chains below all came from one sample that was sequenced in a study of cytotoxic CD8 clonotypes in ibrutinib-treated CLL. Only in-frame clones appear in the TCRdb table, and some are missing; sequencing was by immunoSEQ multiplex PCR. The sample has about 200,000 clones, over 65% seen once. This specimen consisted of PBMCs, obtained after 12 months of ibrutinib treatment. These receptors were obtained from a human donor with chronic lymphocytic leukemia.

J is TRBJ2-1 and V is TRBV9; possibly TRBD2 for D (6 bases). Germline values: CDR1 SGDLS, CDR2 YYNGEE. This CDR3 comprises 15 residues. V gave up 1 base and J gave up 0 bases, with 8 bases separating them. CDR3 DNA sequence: TGTGCCAGCAGCGTAAGGGACTCCTCCTACAATGAGCAGTTCTTC. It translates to CASSVRDSSYNEQFF.

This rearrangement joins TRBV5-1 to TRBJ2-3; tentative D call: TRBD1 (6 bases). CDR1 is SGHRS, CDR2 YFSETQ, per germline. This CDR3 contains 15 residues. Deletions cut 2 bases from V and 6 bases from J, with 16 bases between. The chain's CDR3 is CASSFRGGAPDTQYF. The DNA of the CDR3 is TGCGCCAGCAGCTTCCGAGGGGGAGCCCCGGATACGCAGTATTTT. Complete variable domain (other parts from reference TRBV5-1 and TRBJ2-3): KAGVTQTPRYLIKTRGQQVTLSCSPISGHRSVSWYQQTPGQGLQFLFEYFSETQRNKGNFPGRFSGRQFSNSRSEMNVSTLELGDSALYLCASSFRGGAPDTQYFGPGTRLTVL.

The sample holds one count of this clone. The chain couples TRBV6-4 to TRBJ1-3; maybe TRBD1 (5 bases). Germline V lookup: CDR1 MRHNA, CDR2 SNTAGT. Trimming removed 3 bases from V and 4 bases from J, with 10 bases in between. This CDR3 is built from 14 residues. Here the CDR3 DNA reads TGTGCCAGCAGTGAGGACACGAAAGGAAACACCATATATTTT. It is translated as CASSEDTKGNTIYF.

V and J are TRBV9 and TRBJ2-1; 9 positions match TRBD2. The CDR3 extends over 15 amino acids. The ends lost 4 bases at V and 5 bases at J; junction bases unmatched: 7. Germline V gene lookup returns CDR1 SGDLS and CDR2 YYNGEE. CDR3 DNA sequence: TGTGCCAGCAGCCCAACTAGCGGGCCAAACAATGAGCAGTTCTTC. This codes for CASSPTSGPNNEQFF.

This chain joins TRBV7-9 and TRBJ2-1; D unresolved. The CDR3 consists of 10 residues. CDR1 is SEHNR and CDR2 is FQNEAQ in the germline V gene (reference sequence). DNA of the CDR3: TGTGCTTGGGGTCACAATGAGCAGTTCTTC. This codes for CAWGHNEQFF.